This passage covers 27 T cell receptor beta chains from one sample sequenced in a study of blood T cell repertoires in COVID-19. Sequencing was performed with immunoSEQ multiplex PCR; in TCRdb, only in-frame clones are kept and a portion is missing. The sample has roughly 120,000 clones, roughly 82% seen once; the top ten hold roughly 5.4%. The material sequenced was peripheral blood. All receptors come from a human donor in a cohort sampled during active COVID-19.

This clone occurred once. The chain has TRBV30 and TRBJ1-2, with TRBD1 identical over 10 bases. J lost 8 bases, V lost 4 bases, and 4 bases had no gene match. From germline, CDR1 is GTSNPN and CDR2 SVGIG (reference sequence). This CDR3 region has 12 residues. This CDR3 is CAWMGGQGGYTF. The CDR3 DNA sequence: TGTGCCTGGATGGGGGGACAGGGGGGCTACACCTTC. Drawing the rest from reference TRBV30 and TRBJ1-2, the complete variable domain is SQTIHQWPATLVQPVGSPLSLECTVEGTSNPNLYWYRQAAGRGLQLLFYSVGIGQISSEVPQNLSASRPQDRQFILSSKKLLLSDSGFYLCAWMGGQGGYTFGSGTRLTVV.

In its sample, this clone was seen a few times. The chain links TRBV14 to TRBJ1-5; D gene ambiguous. CDR1 and CDR2 from the germline V gene are SGHDN and FVKESK. The V end was cut by 0 bases, the J end by 6 bases, with 6 bases between. CDR3 length: 13 amino acids. CDR3 in amino acids: CASSQDMFQPQHF. The CDR3 DNA sequence: TGTGCCAGCAGCCAAGATATGTTTCAGCCCCAGCATTTT.

This chain uses TRBV6-8 with TRBJ1-5, with 12 bases lining up with TRBD1. Losses at the gene ends were 0 bases for V and 2 bases for J; bases not matched to a gene: 8. This CDR3 comprises 19 residues. The germline V gene encodes CDR1 MNHGY and CDR2 SAAAGT. The CDR3, as DNA: TGTGCCAGCAGTTACTCTCCGGGGACAGGGGGCATTGGCAATCAGCCCCAGCATTTT. Translating gives CASSYSPGTGGIGNQPQHF.

This rearrangement joins TRBV7-8 to TRBJ2-7; 9 bases are a match to TRBD1. The CDR3 runs 14 residues. CDR1 is SGHVS, CDR2 FQNEAQ, per germline. V shed 0 bases, J shed 3 bases, and the junction held 0 bases outside the gene matches. The chain's CDR3 is CASSLAGQGYEQYF. In DNA form, the CDR3 reads TGTGCCAGCAGCTTAGCGGGACAGGGCTACGAGCAGTACTTC.

V usage is TRBV5-1 and J usage is TRBJ2-7; 9 bases fit TRBD2. V gave up 2 bases and J gave up 4 bases; unmatched junction bases: 7. Per the germline V gene, CDR1 is SGHRS and CDR2 is YFSETQ. The CDR3 sequence is 15 residues long. The chain's CDR3 is CASSLGAGGRYEQYF. CDR3 coding DNA: TGCGCCAGCAGCTTAGGCGCGGGAGGGCGGTACGAGCAGTACTTC.

The chain uses TRBV6-1 and TRBJ2-7; a weak D match, TRBD1 (6 bases). Trimming took off 3 bases at V and 7 bases at J, with 13 bases between the two ends. CDR1 is MNHNS, CDR2 SASEGT, per germline. The CDR3 contains 13 residues. CDR3 nucleotides: TGTGCCAGCAGTGACCCCCGCACAGGGGAGCAGTACTTC. It translates to CASSDPRTGEQYF.

The V and J genes are TRBV11-2 and TRBJ1-2; D possibly corresponds to TRBD1 (6 bases). The CDR3 runs to 16 residues. V was cut by 5 bases and J by 6 bases, with 22 bases left in between. Germline V gene lookup returns CDR1 SGHAT and CDR2 FQNNGV. CDR3 sequence reads: CASSRSGGLVTNGYTF. DNA for the CDR3: TGTGCCAGCAGCCGCTCGGGGGGGCTAGTTACAAATGGCTACACCTTC.

The chain links TRBV28 to TRBJ2-7; a possible D gene is TRBD1 (6 bases). Trimming took off 6 bases at V and 6 bases at J, with 12 bases between the two ends. CDR1 is MDHEN, CDR2 SYDVKM, per germline. The length of the CDR3 is 12 residues. CDR3 loop: CASSFEGVEQYF. DNA of the CDR3: TGTGCCAGCAGCTTCGAGGGGGTCGAGCAGTACTTC.

The rearrangement links TRBV20-1 to TRBJ1-4; D remains ambiguous. Trimming pared 4 bases from V and 8 bases from J, leaving 11 bases between. This CDR3 spans 12 amino acids. Germline values: CDR1 DFQATT, CDR2 SNEGSKA (reference sequence). CDR3 amino acids: CSANDWREKLFF. DNA for the CDR3: TGCAGTGCTAATGACTGGAGGGAAAAACTGTTTTTT.

This clone came up a few times. Sequence at one end of the junction differs from germline and may be a read error. This chain joins TRBV14 and TRBJ2-7, with TRBD2 matching over 10 bases. The CDR3 consists of 13 residues. Germline lookup yields CDR1 SGHDN and CDR2 FVKESK. CDR3 bases: TGTGCCAGCAGCCAAGCCAGCGGGAGGGCCCCCCACTTC. Protein: CASSQASGRAPHF. The full variable domain, rest sourced from reference TRBV14 and TRBJ2-7, is EAGVTQFPSHSVIEKGQTVTLRCDPISGHDNLYWYRRVMGKEIKFLLHFVKESKQDESGMPNNRFLAERTGGTYSTLKVQPAELEDSGVYFCASSQASGRAPHFGPGTRLTVT.

The chain links TRBV12-3 or TRBV12-4 to TRBJ2-5; no firm D call. V gave up 6 bases and J gave up 4 bases, with 12 bases separating them. The CDR3 sequence is 13 residues long. The CDR3 is CASRKTGVETQYF. The CDR3 DNA sequence: TGTGCCAGCAGAAAGACTGGCGTAGAGACCCAGTACTTC.

The V and J genes are TRBV28 and TRBJ1-3; 8 bases agree with TRBD1. CDR1 is MDHEN, CDR2 SYDVKM, per germline. The V gene end was trimmed by 6 bases and the J gene end by 1 base; junction bases not matched to a gene: 8. This CDR3 spans 16 amino acids. The CDR3 nucleotides read TGTGCCAGCAGGACCCCTACAGGGGGTTCTGGAAACACCATATATTTT. Amino acids: CASRTPTGGSGNTIYF.

The V gene is TRBV5-1, the J gene TRBJ2-1, with 7 bases that match TRBD2. V gave up 1 base and J gave up 8 bases; unmatched junction bases: 9. Germline loops: CDR1 SGHRS, CDR2 YFSETQ. The CDR3 has 15 residues. In DNA, the CDR3 is TGCGCCAGCAGCTTGTTAGGCGGGAGTTTAGATGAGCAGTTCTTC. It codes for CASSLLGGSLDEQFF.

V and J are TRBV5-4 and TRBJ2-1; 13 nucleotides line up with TRBD2. Per the germline V gene, CDR1 is SGHNT and CDR2 is YYREEE (reference sequence). This CDR3 has 15 amino acids. The ends lost 4 bases at V and 5 bases at J; junction bases unmatched: 3. Here the CDR3 DNA reads TGTGCCAGCAGCCAGGGACTAGCGGGGAACAATGAGCAGTTCTTC. Translating gives CASSQGLAGNNEQFF.

The V and J genes are TRBV7-9 and TRBJ2-1, with a tentative D call TRBD2 (5 bases). Germline V gene lookup returns CDR1 SEHNR and CDR2 FQNEAQ (reference sequence). This CDR3 spans 16 amino acids. V was pared by 5 bases and J by 7 bases, with 21 bases between. The CDR3 nucleotides read TGTGCCAGCAGCAACATAGCGAACCTCCTAAAGAATGAGCAGTTCTTC. The encoded protein is CASSNIANLLKNEQFF. The complete variable domain, with remaining parts taken from reference TRBV7-9 and TRBJ2-1, reads DTGVSQNPRHKITKRGQNVTFRCDPISEHNRLYWYRQTLGQGPEFLTYFQNEAQLEKSRLLSDRFSAERPKGSFSTLEIQRTEQGDSAMYLCASSNIANLLKNEQFFGPGTRLTVL.

CDR3 nucleotide sequence: TGTGCCAGCAGGGGACAGGGGCGCAACTATGGCTACACCTTC. Translated: CASRGQGRNYGYTF. The chain recombines TRBV27 with TRBJ1-2; 10 positions match TRBD1. Germline V gene data show CDR1 as MNHEY and CDR2 as SMNVEV (reference sequence). After removal of 6 bases from V and 2 bases from J, the junction contained 3 bases not matched to a gene. CDR3 length equals 14 residues.

This chain joins TRBV7-3 and TRBJ2-2, with TRBD2 matching over 10 bases. The V gene end was trimmed by 2 bases and the J gene end by 7 bases; junction bases not matched to a gene: 10. The CDR3 spans 17 residues. Germline V gives CDR1 SGHTA, CDR2 FQGTGA. The CDR3 bases are TGTGCCAGCAGCTTACTCCCTAGCGGGAGTTATAACGGGGAGCTGTTTTTT. Encoded protein: CASSLLPSGSYNGELFF.

The chain recombines TRBV15 with TRBJ2-7, with TRBD2 identical over 8 bases. The germline gives CDR1 LNHNV, CDR2 YYDKDF (reference sequence). J gave up 7 bases and V 3 bases, and 8 bases lay outside the gene matches. This CDR3 spans 14 amino acids. The CDR3 loop reads CATSRMVPGGEQYF. CDR3 nucleotides: TGTGCCACCAGCAGGATGGTTCCGGGAGGGGAGCAGTACTTC.

The J gene is TRBJ1-4, the V gene TRBV7-9, with a tentative D call TRBD1 (5 bases). Trimming pared 4 bases from V and 8 bases from J, leaving 14 bases between. CDR3 length equals 14 residues. The germline CDR1 and CDR2 sequences are SEHNR and FQNEAQ (reference sequence). The CDR3 here is CASSSTGGAEKLFF. CDR3 nucleotides: TGTGCCAGCAGCTCCACAGGCGGCGCAGAAAAACTGTTTTTT.

The V gene is TRBV9, the J gene TRBJ2-1; D remains ambiguous. The V end was cut by 8 bases, the J end by 9 bases, with 21 bases between. The CDR3 has 14 residues. Germline loops: CDR1 SGDLS, CDR2 YYNGEE. CDR3 DNA: TGTGCCAGTCCCTTACGACAATCCCCCCCTGAGCAGTTCTTC. Protein sequence: CASPLRQSPPEQFF.

The chain recombines TRBV10-1 with TRBJ2-1; tentatively, D is TRBD1 (5 bases). This CDR3 spans 15 amino acids. Trimming stripped 6 bases from V and 5 bases from J, with 17 bases between. Germline CDR1 is WNHNN and CDR2 is SYGVQD (reference sequence). The CDR3 region has the DNA TGCGCCAGCAGCCCAGGGCAGGGTACCCACAATGAGCAGTTCTTC. This codes for CASSPGQGTHNEQFF.

This clone has more than one count but fewer than ten. V is TRBV2 and J is TRBJ2-1; 11 nucleotides match TRBD2. CDR1 and CDR2 from the germline V gene are SNHLY and FYNNEI. The CDR3 runs 14 residues. The trim removed 7 bases at V and 6 bases at J, leaving 5 bases unmatched. CDR3 amino acids: CASMGLAELNEQFF. CDR3 DNA sequence: TGTGCCAGCATGGGACTAGCGGAACTCAATGAGCAGTTCTTC.

The rearrangement links TRBV11-2 to TRBJ1-1; possible D gene TRBD1, 6 bases. The CDR3 sequence is 15 residues long. CDR1 SGHAT and CDR2 FQNNGV come from the germline V gene. V was trimmed by 6 bases and J by 3 bases, leaving 17 bases between them. CDR3 sequence (DNA): TGTGCCAGCAGTCGACTCATCCAGGGGCACACTGAAGCTTTCTTT. Translating it yields CASSRLIQGHTEAFF.

The CDR3 DNA reads TGTGCCAGCAGTCGGTGGAATAGCAGAGGCGGTGAGCAGTTCTTC. Residues: CASSRWNSRGGEQFF. This chain connects TRBV27 to TRBJ2-1; D gene ambiguous. Germline V gives CDR1 MNHEY, CDR2 SMNVEV (reference sequence). Trimming took 5 bases from V and 9 from J, leaving 20 bases between them. The CDR3 runs to 15 residues.

This clone showed up just once. The chain recombines TRBV19 with TRBJ2-7, with TRBD2 identical over 7 bases. The CDR3 is made up of 15 amino acids. V shed 5 bases, J shed 6 bases, and the junction held 13 bases outside the gene matches. Germline CDR1 is LNHDA and CDR2 is SQIVND (reference sequence). The CDR3 here is CASSFLGTREGEQYF. Here the CDR3 DNA reads TGTGCCAGTAGTTTCCTAGGGACCAGGGAGGGCGAGCAGTACTTC.

This chain uses TRBV10-1 with TRBJ2-1, with 11 bases matching TRBD2. This CDR3 has 16 amino acids. Germline-derived CDR1 and CDR2 are WNHNN and SYGVQD (reference sequence). V shed 7 bases and J 8 bases; nucleotides not matched to a gene: 13. CDR3 region: CASKRRASGRRHEQFF. The CDR3 bases are TGCGCCAGCAAACGGCGGGCTAGCGGGAGGAGGCATGAGCAGTTCTTC.

CDR3 loop: CASSPGTGSGGANVLTF. The CDR3, as DNA: TGTGCCAGCAGCCCCGGGACAGGTTCGGGTGGGGCCAACGTCCTGACTTTC. The chain uses TRBV5-6 and TRBJ2-6, with 8 bases that match TRBD1. Germline trimming cut 4 bases from V and 3 bases from J; bases unmatched to any gene: 9. Germline V gene lookup returns CDR1 SGHDT and CDR2 YYEEEE. The CDR3 extends over 17 amino acids.